Listed below are T cell receptor beta chains from one sample, sequenced in a study of blood T cells in healthy people across ages. TCRdb re-analysed the 5' RACE reads in MiXCR, keeping a single row per CDR3 protein. The sample consists of about 650,000 distinct CDR3 sequences, over 40% of them appearing once. Specimen: blood. The receptor source for this set is a woman over 75 in good health. Each CDR3 is given with its conserved first and last residue. The D gene is left open where the match is weak. A row's size may be missing; if present it is once, few, many or a size class.

clone size: many
J gene: TRBJ2-3
D gene: NA
V gene: TRBV5-1
CDR3 DNA: TGCGCCAGCTCCTGGGTCCCCAGCACAGATACGCAGTATTTT
CDR3 protein: CASSWVPSTDTQYF

clone size: many
J gene: TRBJ2-5
D gene: TRBD2
V gene: TRBV20-1
CDR3 DNA: TGCAGTGCTATCGACGCGGGGGGCTTTCAAGAGACCCAGTACTTC
CDR3 protein: CSAIDAGGFQETQYF

clone size: many
J gene: TRBJ2-7
D gene: NA
V gene: TRBV20-1
CDR3 DNA: TGCAGTGCTATCTGGAGCTCCTACGAGCAGTACTTC
CDR3 protein: CSAIWSSYEQYF

clone size: NA
J gene: TRBJ2-3
D gene: NA
V gene: TRBV20-1
CDR3 DNA: TGCAGCCTAGGAAATGCGGAAGATACGCAGTATTTT
CDR3 protein: CSLGNAEDTQYF

clone size: NA
J gene: TRBJ2-1
D gene: NA
V gene: TRBV11-2
CDR3 DNA: TGTGCCAGCAGCTATAGCGGCCAAGAGACCCAGTTCTTC
CDR3 protein: CASSYSGQETQFF

clone size: many
J gene: TRBJ2-3
D gene: NA
V gene: TRBV29-1
CDR3 DNA: TGCAGCGTTGGGACAGCGATCACAGATACGCAGTATTTT
CDR3 protein: CSVGTAITDTQYF

clone size: once
J gene: TRBJ2-1
D gene: TRBD2
V gene: TRBV7-9
CDR3 DNA: TGTGCCAGCAGCTCCCGCGGACTAGCGGATCGGGAGCAGTTCTTC
CDR3 protein: CASSSRGLADREQFF

clone size: many
J gene: TRBJ2-3
D gene: NA
V gene: TRBV7-3
CDR3 DNA: TGTGCCAGCAGCTTAGGCCGGAGCCAAGCAGATACGCAGTATTTT
CDR3 protein: CASSLGRSQADTQYF

clone size: many
J gene: TRBJ2-7
D gene: NA
V gene: TRBV27
CDR3 DNA: TGTGCCAGCAGTTTTAGGCCAGACTCCTACGAGCAGTACTTC
CDR3 protein: CASSFRPDSYEQYF

clone size: NA
J gene: TRBJ2-1
D gene: TRBD2
V gene: TRBV29-1
CDR3 DNA: TGCAGTCAAGCTCACGGACTAGCGGGATACAATGAGCAGTTCTTC
CDR3 protein: CSQAHGLAGYNEQFF

clone size: few
J gene: TRBJ1-1
D gene: NA
V gene: TRBV5-5
CDR3 DNA: TGTGCCAGCAGCCCCAGGGAGCTAAGTGAAGCTTTCTTT
CDR3 protein: CASSPRELSEAFF

clone size: many
J gene: TRBJ2-7
D gene: NA
V gene: TRBV20-1
CDR3 DNA: TGCAGTGCCCCCGGGCTAGCCTACGAGCAGTACTTC
CDR3 protein: CSAPGLAYEQYF

clone size: many
J gene: TRBJ2-1
D gene: NA
V gene: TRBV7-9
CDR3 DNA: TGTGCCAGCACCCGAGAAGGTTCCTTCTCCTACAATGAGCAGTTCTTC
CDR3 protein: CASTREGSFSYNEQFF

clone size: NA
J gene: TRBJ2-1
D gene: NA
V gene: TRBV27
CDR3 DNA: TGTGCCAGCAGACGGGGTTTCCCGGGGAATGAGCAGTTCTTC
CDR3 protein: CASRRGFPGNEQFF

clone size: few
J gene: TRBJ1-2
D gene: TRBD1
V gene: TRBV5-1
CDR3 DNA: TGCGCCAGCAGCTTGGTATGGACAGGGGGCAATGAAGATGGCTACACCTTC
CDR3 protein: CASSLVWTGGNEDGYTF

clone size: NA
J gene: TRBJ1-1
D gene: NA
V gene: TRBV12-3/TRBV12-4
CDR3 DNA: TGTGCCAGCAGTTTTCAGGGGAGCGCTGAAGCTTTCTTT
CDR3 protein: CASSFQGSAEAFF

clone size: few
J gene: TRBJ2-1
D gene: NA
V gene: TRBV18
CDR3 DNA: TGTGCCAGCTCACCCGACGAAAATTTGAATGAGCAGTTCTTC
CDR3 protein: CASSPDENLNEQFF

clone size: few
J gene: TRBJ2-3
D gene: TRBD2
V gene: TRBV6-6
CDR3 DNA: TGTGCCAGCGATCTAGCGGGGGGGCAGGTGGATACGCAGTATTTT
CDR3 protein: CASDLAGGQVDTQYF

clone size: NA
J gene: TRBJ2-3
D gene: NA
V gene: TRBV3-1
CDR3 DNA: TGTGCCAGCAGTCCCGACAGCCTACTAAGCACAGATACGCAGTATTTT
CDR3 protein: CASSPDSLLSTDTQYF

clone size: many
J gene: TRBJ2-7
D gene: NA
V gene: TRBV4-1
CDR3 DNA: TGCGCCAGCAGCCAAGAACGGACTTCCGCCCGATCCTACGAGCAGTACTTC
CDR3 protein: CASSQERTSARSYEQYF

clone size: few
J gene: TRBJ1-4
D gene: NA
V gene: TRBV12-3/TRBV12-4
CDR3 DNA: TGTGCCAGCAGTCCCAACAAGGACAGCTGGTATGAAAAACTGTTTTTT
CDR3 protein: CASSPNKDSWYEKLFF

clone size: many
J gene: TRBJ2-1
D gene: NA
V gene: TRBV6-2/TRBV6-3
CDR3 DNA: TGTGCCAGCAGCATAGTTAGCTCCTACAATGAGCAGTTCTTC
CDR3 protein: CASSIVSSYNEQFF

clone size: NA
J gene: TRBJ1-1
D gene: NA
V gene: TRBV6-6
CDR3 DNA: TGTGCCAGCACCCCGGCGGGAACTGAAGCTTTCTTT
CDR3 protein: CASTPAGTEAFF

clone size: NA
J gene: TRBJ2-5
D gene: NA
V gene: TRBV18
CDR3 DNA: TGTGCCAGCTCCCAACAAACCCAAGAGACCCAGTACTTC
CDR3 protein: CASSQQTQETQYF

clone size: NA
J gene: TRBJ2-1
D gene: NA
V gene: TRBV3-1
CDR3 DNA: TGTGCCAGTCAGAGGGGCTCCTACAATGAGCAGTTCTTC
CDR3 protein: CASQRGSYNEQFF